The 10 T cell receptor beta chains in this list originate from one sample, sequenced in a study of breast tumors, draining lymph nodes, adjacent tissues. TCRdb re-called the multiplex PCR reads with MiXCR, one entry per CDR3 protein. The sample holds about 140,000 distinct CDR3 sequences, less than 35% seen once. Axillary draining lymph nodes of breast cancer patients supplied the node samples. Sequencing input: axillary lymph node tissue. The receptors stem from a female donor with breast cancer. Some clones in this sample may be carry-over from other donors' samples.

The table lists this clonotype with many counts. The chain couples TRBV3-1 to TRBJ2-5, with D possibly matching TRBD1 (6 bases). The CDR3 runs to 12 residues. The germline V gene has CDR1 LGHDT and CDR2 YNNKEL (reference sequence). Trimming cost V 3 bases and J 5 bases, with 7 bases left between them. Here the CDR3 reads CASSQRGETQYF. Written as DNA, the CDR3 is TGTGCCAGCAGCCAGAGGGGGGAGACCCAGTACTTC.

This clonotype has ten or more counts. The chain uses TRBV19 and TRBJ1-6, with 8 nucleotides matching TRBD1. V lost 5 bases to trimming and J lost 10 bases; unmatched junction nucleotides: 7. The CDR3 extends over 14 amino acids. Germline CDR1 is LNHDA and CDR2 is SQIVND (reference sequence). The CDR3 DNA reads TGTGCCAGTAGTCCGGGACAGGCTTTGTCACCCCTCCACTTT. Its translation: CASSPGQALSPLHF.

This clonotype showed up just a few times. The CDR3 DNA reads as TGTGCCAGCAGAGCGCCAGCTTTCAATCAGCCCCAGCATTTT. Amino acids: CASRAPAFNQPQHF. The J gene is TRBJ1-5, the V gene TRBV27, with D hard to call. CDR1 is MNHEY, CDR2 SMNVEV, per germline (reference sequence). Trimming removed 6 bases at V and 3 bases at J, with 12 bases between. The CDR3 extends over 14 amino acids.

There are many counts of this clonotype. V is TRBV6-5 and J is TRBJ2-7, with D maybe TRBD2 (5 bases). Deletions cut 0 bases from V and 6 bases from J, with 12 bases between. The CDR3 spans 14 residues. Germline-derived CDR1 and CDR2 are MNHEY and SVGAGI. The CDR3 DNA reads TGTGCCAGCAGTTACTCGGGAGAGGGTGGCGAGCAGTACTTC. As protein: CASSYSGEGGEQYF.

This clonotype showed up many times. The V gene is TRBV7-2, the J gene TRBJ1-4; D is possibly TRBD1 (6 bases). The V gene's germline CDR1 is SGHTA and CDR2 FQGNSA. This CDR3 is built from 13 residues. V dropped 1 base and J dropped 7 bases, with 7 bases sitting between them. The CDR3 DNA reads as TGTGCCAGCAGCTTAGTCAGGGGTGAAAAACTGTTTTTT. Translating it yields CASSLVRGEKLFF.

In its sample, this clonotype was seen many times. The chain has TRBV11-2 and TRBJ2-1; 8 bases are shared with TRBD2. J lost 4 bases, V lost 5 bases, and 13 bases had no gene match. Per germline, CDR1 SGHAT and CDR2 FQNNGV. This CDR3 spans 17 amino acids. The CDR3 DNA reads TGTGCCAGCAGCCCACGCCGACTAGCGACGGGATACAATGAGCAGTTCTTC. Protein product: CASSPRRLATGYNEQFF.

Turning to this clonotype: This could be a read error, since a much larger clone is one nucleotide away. The chain is built from TRBV6-6 and TRBJ2-6; the D is unclear. V was clipped by 5 bases and J by 0 bases, with 11 bases between them. Germline V gene lookup returns CDR1 MNHNY and CDR2 SVGAGI (reference sequence). The CDR3 runs to 16 residues. CDR3 sequence: CASSHGQDSGANVLTF. The CDR3 DNA sequence: TGTGCCAGCAGTCACGGGCAGGACTCTGGGGCCAACGTCCTGACTTTC.

This clonotype has more than one count but fewer than ten. This chain links TRBV5-1 with TRBJ2-5, with D possibly called TRBD1 or TRBD2 (6 bases each). Germline V gene lookup returns CDR1 SGHRS and CDR2 YFSETQ. This CDR3 has 15 amino acids. V was trimmed by 5 bases and J by 6 bases, leaving 20 bases between them. The CDR3 here is CASRVGGQSLQTQYF. The CDR3 DNA reads as TGCGCCAGCAGGGTGGGGGGCCAAAGTTTGCAGACCCAGTACTTC.

Ten or more counts support this clonotype. CDR3 DNA sequence: TGTGCCAGCTCACACGACAGGGCCAATGGCTACACCTTC. It is translated as CASSHDRANGYTF. This chain links TRBV18 with TRBJ1-2; TRBD1 matches at 7 bases. From germline, CDR1 is KGHSH and CDR2 LQKENI. CDR3 length: 13 residues. With V trimmed by 4 bases and J by 6 bases, 5 bases remained unmatched.

This chain joins TRBV15 and TRBJ2-7; D perhaps matches TRBD2 (5 bases). Deletions cut 1 base from V and 6 bases from J, with 13 bases between. Germline V CDR1 and CDR2: LNHNV, YYDKDF (reference sequence). The CDR3 loop spans 14 amino acids. CDR3 in amino acids: CATSRGVLASEQYF. In nucleotides, the CDR3 is TGTGCCACCAGCAGAGGAGTGCTAGCAAGCGAGCAGTACTTC.